This TCR beta chain derives from a study of Tregs in tolerant kidney transplant recipients. Whole-study results and caveats: Expanding Tregs on activated donor B cells appeared to best identify donor-specific TCRbeta clones. This study did not directly address biological reproducibility. In tolerant patients, donor-specific Tregs outgrew total Tregs, suggesting antigen-driven expansion.

Measured with immunoSEQ multiplex PCR; TCRdb has only the in-frame clones, and not every one. The sample lists more than 60,000 clones, around nine tenths occurring once. Concerning this clone: The antigen is undetermined.

Unstimulated regulatory T cells (CD4+CD25+CD127-), CD4+CD25- non-regulatory cells, CD4 and CD8 cells were FACS-sorted from thawed PBMCs. This sequence originates from a human donor who received a combined kidney and bone marrow transplant. The sequencing used CD4+ T cells from blood, collected before the transplant.

CDR3 amino acids: CASSVDTAGQPQHF. DNA of the CDR3: TGTGCCAGTAGTGTCGACACCGCTGGGCAGCCCCAGCATTTT. The genes are TRBV19 and TRBJ1-5; D unclear. CDR1 is LNHDA and CDR2 is SQIVND in the germline V gene (reference sequence). The CDR3 spans 14 residues. Trimming cost V 5 bases and J 7 bases, with 15 bases left between them.